The 4 T cell receptor beta chains in this list originate from one sample, sequenced in a study of blood T cell repertoires in COVID-19. Clones were read by immunoSEQ multiplex PCR, and TCRdb kept only the in-frame ones, dropping some. The profile covers about 330,000 clones, with 75% to 85% appearing a single time and 7.2% taken by the ten largest. What was sequenced was peripheral blood. The receptors here all came from a human donor in a cohort sampled during active COVID-19.

The genes are TRBV27 and TRBJ1-4; D remains ambiguous. Germline V gives CDR1 MNHEY, CDR2 SMNVEV (reference sequence). The CDR3 spans 13 residues. V lost 6 bases and J lost 5, with 10 bases in between. In nucleotides, the CDR3 is TGTGCCAGCAGATCGGGGTGGAATGAAAAACTGTTTTTT. Its translation: CASRSGWNEKLFF.

With regard to this clone: A far more abundant clone sits one base away, making this likely a read error. The V and J genes are TRBV3-1 (or the pseudogene TRBV3-2) and TRBJ2-2, with 11 bases lining up with TRBD1. The V gene's germline CDR1 is LGHDT and CDR2 YNNKEL (reference sequence). There are 14 residues in the CDR3. V was pared by 6 bases and J by 3 bases, with 0 bases of the junction left unmatched. CDR3 sequence: CASRGQGDTGELFF. In nucleotides, the CDR3 is TGTGCCAGCAGGGGACAGGGGGACACCGGGGAGCTGTTTTTT.

The chain combines TRBV15 with TRBJ1-1; no clear D gene. CDR3 size: 11 residues. V lost 7 bases and J 5 bases, leaving 8 bases between the germline ends. From germline, CDR1 is LNHNV and CDR2 YYDKDF (reference sequence). The CDR3 DNA reads TGTGCCACCAACCCCGGGACTGAAGCTTTCTTT. It specifies CATNPGTEAFF. The full variable domain, its missing parts supplied by reference TRBV15 and TRBJ1-1, is DAMVIQNPRYQVTQFGKPVTLSCSQTLNHNVMYWYQQKSSQAPKLLFHYYDKDFNNEADTPDNFQSRRPNTSFCFLDIRSPGLGDTAMYLCATNPGTEAFFGQGTRLTVV.

This chain connects TRBV29-1 to TRBJ2-7; 9 bases line up with TRBD1. Germline CDR1 reads SQVTM; CDR2 reads ANQGSEA. V dropped 5 bases and J dropped 6; count of bases not matched to a gene: 8. The CDR3 has 13 residues. Here the CDR3 reads CSVRGQGNGEQYF. CDR3 nucleotide sequence: TGCAGCGTTCGGGGACAGGGAAACGGCGAGCAGTACTTC.